One sample yielded the 12 T cell receptor beta chains listed below, sequenced in a study of T-cell memory formation after mild COVID-19 (dated by TCRdb to about 2021). The library was prepared using 5' RACE. For sequencing, an Illumina NovaSeq 6000 was employed. TCRdb reran the public reads through fastp at Q25 and MiXCR, keeping productive beta chains. Identical CDR3 protein sequences are pooled into one entry, listed with their most common genes and DNA. This sample has 470,000 or so distinct CDR3 sequences in its table, and roughly 25% of those were observed once. The top ten clones comprise roughly an eighth of the sample. The sample taken for sequencing was PBMCs or a T cell subset sorted from them (not recorded which). The receptors originated from an adult woman who had mild COVID-19 (a few samples of this study predate the infection). The sample titles of this study are shuffled in the database, so cell type and time point are left out; the donor was told from shared clones.

V and J are TRBV5-1 and TRBJ2-7; 7 positions agree with TRBD1. J lost 3 bases, V lost 2 bases, and 8 bases had no gene match. CDR3 length: 15 amino acids. Germline-derived CDR1 and CDR2 are SGHRS and YFSETQ. The CDR3 reads CASSLAWDRSYEQYF. The CDR3 DNA follows: TGCGCCAGCAGCTTAGCTTGGGACAGAAGCTACGAGCAGTACTTC.

This chain connects TRBV12-3 or TRBV12-4 to TRBJ2-7, with 9 nucleotides matching TRBD1. Losses at the gene ends were 6 bases for V and 2 bases for J; bases not matched to a gene: 5. The CDR3 is 14 amino acids. The CDR3 bases are TGTGCCAGCAGCAATAGGGACAGGGCCTACGAGCAGTACTTC. It yields the protein CASSNRDRAYEQYF.

This sequence joins TRBV7-2 and TRBJ2-2, with TRBD2 as a possible D gene (5 bases). This CDR3 comprises 23 residues. Trimming took off 6 bases at V and 0 bases at J, with 35 bases between the two ends. Germline V gene data show CDR1 as SGHTA and CDR2 as FQGNSA. The DNA of the CDR3 is TGTGCCAGCAGTCCATTCTCGGTTTGGCGGAAGAACTTAGTGGACTCGAACACCGGGGAGCTGTTTTTT. Protein: CASSPFSVWRKNLVDSNTGELFF. The complete variable domain, with remaining parts taken from reference TRBV7-2 and TRBJ2-2, reads GAGVSQSPSNKVTEKGKDVELRCDPISGHTALYWYRQSLGQGLEFLIYFQGNSAPDKSGLPSDRFSAERTGGSVSTLTIQRTQQEDSAVYLCASSPFSVWRKNLVDSNTGELFFGEGSRLTVL.

The chain joins TRBV20-1 to TRBJ1-6; 9 bases fit TRBD1. The CDR3 totals 14 residues. V gave up 5 bases and J gave up 8 bases; unmatched junction bases: 7. Germline V gene data show CDR1 as DFQATT and CDR2 as SNEGSKA (reference sequence). CDR3 nucleotides: TGCAGTGCTGATCCGGGACAGGGTGATTCACCCCTCCACTTT. Protein product: CSADPGQGDSPLHF.

In this sample, this clonotype turned up many times. The J gene is TRBJ1-1, the V gene TRBV12-3 or TRBV12-4; D might be TRBD1 (5 bases). V lost 4 bases and J lost 3, with 18 bases in between. The CDR3 is 16 amino acids. The DNA of the CDR3 is TGTGCCAGCAGTTCCGGGCCCTCCCGGGGGGACACTGAAGCTTTCTTT. It translates to CASSSGPSRGDTEAFF.

This rearrangement joins TRBV12-3 or TRBV12-4 to TRBJ2-3; a possible D gene is TRBD1 (6 bases). V was shortened by 6 bases and J by 2 bases, with 15 bases between the two germline ends. CDR3 length: 15 residues. CDR3 in DNA: TGTGCCAGCAGCCGGGCAGGGGCGTACACAGATACGCAGTATTTT. Translating it yields CASSRAGAYTDTQYF.

This clonotype was found many times. The V and J genes are TRBV5-1 and TRBJ2-1; D assignment may be TRBD1 or TRBD2 (5 bases each). Per the germline V gene, CDR1 is SGHRS and CDR2 is YFSETQ. With 1 base removed from V and 8 bases from J, the gap between germline ends came to 19 bases. This CDR3 comprises 16 residues. The CDR3 loop reads CASSLQPGRSMYEQFF. CDR3 in DNA: TGCGCCAGCAGCTTGCAACCGGGACGGAGTATGTATGAGCAGTTCTTC. The whole variable domain, filled in from reference TRBV5-1 and TRBJ2-1, reads KAGVTQTPRYLIKTRGQQVTLSCSPISGHRSVSWYQQTPGQGLQFLFEYFSETQRNKGNFPGRFSGRQFSNSRSEMNVSTLELGDSALYLCASSLQPGRSMYEQFFGPGTRLTVL.

This clonotype was recorded a few times. This chain joins TRBV7-3 and TRBJ2-3, with a tentative D call TRBD1 (5 bases). Germline lookup yields CDR1 SGHTA and CDR2 FQGTGA. The length of the CDR3 is 14 residues. The V gene lost 4 bases and the J gene lost 0 bases, with 8 bases spanning the gap. The CDR3: CASSSQASTDTQYF. The CDR3 DNA is TGTGCCAGCAGCTCACAGGCCAGCACAGATACGCAGTATTTT.

This clonotype has just a few counts. V and J are TRBV7-9 and TRBJ1-1, with a possible D match to TRBD1 (5 bases). Germline CDR1 and CDR2: SEHNR and FQNEAQ (reference sequence). The V and J ends lost 2 bases and 7 bases respectively, with 14 bases between them. The CDR3 totals 14 residues. CDR3 loop: CASSLWSGEGEAFF. For the CDR3, the DNA is TGTGCCAGCAGCTTATGGTCGGGGGAAGGTGAAGCTTTCTTT. The full variable domain, with the rest looked up from reference TRBV7-9 and TRBJ1-1, is DTGVSQNPRHKITKRGQNVTFRCDPISEHNRLYWYRQTLGQGPEFLTYFQNEAQLEKSRLLSDRFSAERPKGSFSTLEIQRTEQGDSAMYLCASSLWSGEGEAFFGQGTRLTVV.

The genes are TRBV5-1 and TRBJ1-1, with unresolved D. The CDR3 loop spans 16 amino acids. Germline V CDR1 and CDR2: SGHRS, YFSETQ. Trimming cost V 0 bases and J 7 bases, with 19 bases left between them. This CDR3 reads CASSLVWAPRRIEAFF. DNA for the CDR3: TGCGCCAGCAGCTTGGTATGGGCACCGAGGAGGATTGAAGCTTTCTTT. Full variable domain (remainder filled in from reference TRBV5-1 and TRBJ1-1): KAGVTQTPRYLIKTRGQQVTLSCSPISGHRSVSWYQQTPGQGLQFLFEYFSETQRNKGNFPGRFSGRQFSNSRSEMNVSTLELGDSALYLCASSLVWAPRRIEAFFGQGTRLTVV.

The chain carries TRBV4-1 and TRBJ1-1; 8 bases map to TRBD1. This CDR3 is built from 14 residues. Germline V gene sequence: CDR1 MGHRA, CDR2 YSYEKL. V lost 2 bases and J lost 5; bases outside the gene matches: 4. Here the CDR3 reads CASSQMDRVTEAFF. The CDR3 DNA is TGCGCCAGCAGCCAAATGGACAGGGTAACTGAAGCTTTCTTT.

The gene calls are TRBV10-3 and TRBJ2-1; no clear D gene. Germline loops: CDR1 ENHRY, CDR2 SYGVKD. The V end lost 4 bases, the J end lost 4 bases, and 8 bases lay between the germline ends. This CDR3 is built from 13 residues. The CDR3 sequence: CAISAGLYNEQFF. CDR3 bases: TGTGCCATCAGTGCGGGCCTTTACAATGAGCAGTTCTTC.